Reported below is one TCR beta chain. As yet, its antigen is unknown. Assay: immunoSEQ multiplex PCR; the TCRdb copy retains only in-frame clones and omits some. Here the sample spans tens of thousands of clones, approximately 90% being singletons. This record belongs to a study of multiple sclerosis patients with progressive multifocal leukoencephalopathy. Regarding the study as a whole: Most PML patients had lower entropy, suggesting less diverse TRB repertoires.

The time point is: before natalizumab initiation. The V gene's germline CDR1 is MNHEY and CDR2 SVGAGI. This CDR3 spans 13 amino acids. Trimming took 6 bases from V and 4 from J, leaving 12 bases between them. This TCR derives from a human donor with multiple sclerosis. The sample consisted of PBMCs. The gene calls are TRBV6-5 and TRBJ1-2, with D possibly TRBD1 on 6 matching bases. This chain's CDR3 is CASRRDISYGYTF. The CDR3 region has the DNA TGTGCCAGCAGACGGGACATAAGCTATGGCTACACCTTC.